These T cell receptor beta chains were read from a single sample in a study of OX40 agonist ivuxolimab in advanced cancers. The protocol was immunoSEQ multiplex PCR, while the TCRdb copy is restricted to in-frame clones and leaves out a portion. The table shows approximately 74,000 clones, with over 75% occurring only once. Sequences were derived from CD4+ or CD8+ T cells sorted from blood, sampled in a trial of the OX40 agonist ivuxolimab. Receptors originate from an adult with an advanced solid tumor such as melanoma, head and neck, liver or kidney cancer. CDR3s include the opening cysteine and the closing phenylalanine or tryptophan. A D gene is named only where the DNA matches it firmly. Size values are once, few and many counts, or a class for expanded clones, and some rows have none.

cdr3_aa: CASTAGTGSSEQYF; cdr3_nt: TGTGCCAGCACCGCCGGGACAGGGAGCTCCGAGCAGTACTTC; clone_size: NA; v_call: TRBV2; d_call: TRBD1; j_call: TRBJ2-7
cdr3_aa: CASSLVRDSYEQYF; cdr3_nt: TGTGCCAGCAGTTTGGTCAGGGACTCCTACGAGCAGTACTTC; clone_size: NA; v_call: TRBV27; d_call: NA; j_call: TRBJ2-7
cdr3_aa: CASSYGGLGTDTQYF; cdr3_nt: TGTGCCAGCAGTTACGGGGGGCTTGGCACAGATACGCAGTATTTT; clone_size: NA; v_call: TRBV6-6; d_call: NA; j_call: TRBJ2-3
cdr3_aa: CASRGQTYGYTF; cdr3_nt: TGTGCCAGCAGAGGCCAGACGTATGGCTACACCTTC; clone_size: NA; v_call: TRBV6-1; d_call: NA; j_call: TRBJ1-2
cdr3_aa: CASSFDGGATRSYNEQFF; cdr3_nt: TGTGCCAGCAGCTTCGACGGGGGGGCTACTCGCTCCTACAATGAGCAGTTCTTC; clone_size: NA; v_call: TRBV7-2; d_call: TRBD2; j_call: TRBJ2-1
cdr3_aa: CASRTDDNEKLFF; cdr3_nt: TGCGCCAGCAGAACGGACGATAATGAAAAACTGTTTTTT; clone_size: NA; v_call: TRBV5-1; d_call: NA; j_call: TRBJ1-4
cdr3_aa: CASSLSALTGGWDEQFF; cdr3_nt: TGTGCCAGCAGCTTAAGTGCCCTAACAGGGGGCTGGGATGAGCAGTTCTTC; clone_size: NA; v_call: TRBV7-2; d_call: TRBD1; j_call: TRBJ2-1
cdr3_aa: CASSGAPVNYGYTF; cdr3_nt: TGTGCCAGTAGTGGTGCCCCCGTGAACTATGGCTACACCTTC; clone_size: NA; v_call: TRBV19; d_call: NA; j_call: TRBJ1-2
cdr3_aa: CASSRTGITDTQYF; cdr3_nt: TGTGCCAGCAGCCGGACAGGCATCACAGATACGCAGTATTTT; clone_size: NA; v_call: TRBV28; d_call: TRBD1; j_call: TRBJ2-3
cdr3_aa: CASSLGGRTEAFF; cdr3_nt: TGTGCCAGCAGCTTGGGGGGGAGGACTGAAGCTTTCTTT; clone_size: NA; v_call: TRBV5-4; d_call: NA; j_call: TRBJ1-1
cdr3_aa: CAWSVPNTEAFF; cdr3_nt: TGTGCCTGGAGTGTACCGAACACTGAAGCTTTCTTT; clone_size: NA; v_call: TRBV30; d_call: NA; j_call: TRBJ1-1
cdr3_aa: CASSRRDRPEAFF; cdr3_nt: TGTGCCAGCAGCCGACGCGACAGGCCTGAAGCTTTCTTT; clone_size: NA; v_call: TRBV28; d_call: NA; j_call: TRBJ1-1
cdr3_aa: CASSLVSRGETQYF; cdr3_nt: TGTGCCAGCAGCTTAGTCTCGAGGGGGGAGACCCAGTACTTC; clone_size: once; v_call: TRBV7-8; d_call: NA; j_call: TRBJ2-5
cdr3_aa: CASSEAGSHEQYF; cdr3_nt: TGTGCCAGCAGTGAAGCAGGGAGCCACGAGCAGTACTTC; clone_size: NA; v_call: TRBV25-1; d_call: NA; j_call: TRBJ2-7
cdr3_aa: CASPALLPTDTQYF; cdr3_nt: TGTGCCAGCCCAGCGCTATTACCCACAGATACGCAGTATTTT; clone_size: NA; v_call: TRBV21-1; d_call: NA; j_call: TRBJ2-3
cdr3_aa: CASSPIRDSILNTEAFF; cdr3_nt: TGTGCCAGCTCACCAATCCGGGACAGTATACTGAACACTGAAGCTTTCTTT; clone_size: once; v_call: TRBV18; d_call: TRBD1; j_call: TRBJ1-1
cdr3_aa: CASSLDQRGIDTQYF; cdr3_nt: TGTGCCAGCAGCTTGGATCAGCGGGGAATAGATACGCAGTATTTT; clone_size: NA; v_call: TRBV5-4; d_call: TRBD2; j_call: TRBJ2-3
cdr3_aa: CASRYRGPGTDTQYF; cdr3_nt: TGTGCCAGCAGATACAGGGGGCCGGGCACAGATACGCAGTATTTT; clone_size: NA; v_call: TRBV6-6; d_call: TRBD1; j_call: TRBJ2-3
cdr3_aa: CASSPTGAQGGYTF; cdr3_nt: TGTGCCAGCAGCCCTACCGGGGCGCAGGGTGGCTACACCTTC; clone_size: NA; v_call: TRBV7-2; d_call: NA; j_call: TRBJ1-2
cdr3_aa: CSATRGGASTDTQYF; cdr3_nt: TGCAGCGCTACAAGAGGGGGCGCTAGCACAGATACGCAGTATTTT; clone_size: NA; v_call: TRBV29-1; d_call: TRBD1; j_call: TRBJ2-3
cdr3_aa: CASSRPRGADTQYF; cdr3_nt: TGTGCCAGCAGCCGTCCGAGAGGGGCAGATACGCAGTATTTT; clone_size: NA; v_call: TRBV7-8; d_call: NA; j_call: TRBJ2-3
cdr3_aa: CASSGLGGYGYTF; cdr3_nt: TGTGCCAGCAGTGGCCTAGGAGGGTATGGCTACACCTTC; clone_size: NA; v_call: TRBV6-1; d_call: NA; j_call: TRBJ1-2
cdr3_aa: CASSRLPGQGGNEQFF; cdr3_nt: TGTGCCAGCAGCCGACTTCCGGGACAGGGCGGGAATGAGCAGTTCTTC; clone_size: once; v_call: TRBV16; d_call: TRBD1; j_call: TRBJ2-1
cdr3_aa: CASSTGWDTEAFF; cdr3_nt: TGTGCCAGCTCGACAGGGTGGGACACTGAAGCTTTCTTT; clone_size: NA; v_call: TRBV18; d_call: TRBD1; j_call: TRBJ1-1
cdr3_aa: CASSAGLAGGPRETQYF; cdr3_nt: TGTGCCAGCAGCGCAGGACTAGCGGGAGGGCCTCGGGAGACCCAGTACTTC; clone_size: NA; v_call: TRBV7-8; d_call: TRBD2; j_call: TRBJ2-5
cdr3_aa: CASSLGTGGKGAQETQYF; cdr3_nt: TGCGCCAGCAGCTTGGGGACAGGGGGAAAGGGGGCCCAAGAGACCCAGTACTTC; clone_size: NA; v_call: TRBV5-1; d_call: TRBD1; j_call: TRBJ2-5
cdr3_aa: CASSLNSGDSPLHF; cdr3_nt: TGTGCCAGCAGCTTAAATAGTGGTGACTCACCCCTCCACTTT; clone_size: NA; v_call: TRBV7-3; d_call: NA; j_call: TRBJ1-6
cdr3_aa: CASSLYNEQFF; cdr3_nt: TGTGCCAGCAGTTTATACAATGAGCAGTTCTTC; clone_size: NA; v_call: TRBV28; d_call: NA; j_call: TRBJ2-1
cdr3_aa: CASSGLAGGSSTDTQYF; cdr3_nt: TGTGCCAGCAGTGGACTAGCGGGGGGATCTAGCACAGATACGCAGTATTTT; clone_size: NA; v_call: TRBV6-4; d_call: TRBD2; j_call: TRBJ2-3
cdr3_aa: CASSQQSLDNNYGYTF; cdr3_nt: TGCGCCAGCAGCCAACAGTCGCTGGACAATAACTATGGCTACACCTTC; clone_size: NA; v_call: TRBV4-1; d_call: NA; j_call: TRBJ1-2
cdr3_aa: CASTPSRVTGNTIYF; cdr3_nt: TGTGCCAGTACCCCAAGCCGGGTTACTGGAAACACCATATATTTT; clone_size: NA; v_call: TRBV19; d_call: NA; j_call: TRBJ1-3
cdr3_aa: CASSQGTTRTEAFF; cdr3_nt: TGTGCCAGCTCCCAAGGGACAACCCGGACTGAAGCTTTCTTT; clone_size: once; v_call: TRBV18; d_call: NA; j_call: TRBJ1-1
cdr3_aa: CASKKEWDNEKLFF; cdr3_nt: TGTGCCAGCAAGAAGGAGTGGGATAATGAAAAACTGTTTTTT; clone_size: NA; v_call: TRBV2; d_call: NA; j_call: TRBJ1-4
cdr3_aa: CASRGGEKLFF; cdr3_nt: TGTGCCAGTAGAGGTGGTGAAAAACTGTTTTTT; clone_size: NA; v_call: TRBV19; d_call: NA; j_call: TRBJ1-4
cdr3_aa: CASSRTAANTGELFF; cdr3_nt: TGTGCCAGCAGCCGGACGGCCGCGAACACCGGGGAGCTGTTTTTT; clone_size: NA; v_call: TRBV5-4; d_call: NA; j_call: TRBJ2-2
cdr3_aa: CASSPGQTGYTF; cdr3_nt: TGTGCCAGCAGCCCCGGACAGACGGGCTACACCTTC; clone_size: NA; v_call: TRBV7-2; d_call: NA; j_call: TRBJ1-2
cdr3_aa: CAWTGSTDTQYF; cdr3_nt: TGTGCGTGGACAGGCAGCACAGATACGCAGTATTTT; clone_size: NA; v_call: TRBV30; d_call: TRBD1; j_call: TRBJ2-3
cdr3_aa: CASHSGGSYEQYF; cdr3_nt: TGTGCCAGCCATTCTGGCGGGTCCTACGAGCAGTACTTC; clone_size: NA; v_call: TRBV27; d_call: NA; j_call: TRBJ2-7
cdr3_aa: CARSSPRDPGTDTQYF; cdr3_nt: TGTGCCAGAAGCTCTCCCCGGGACCCAGGCACAGATACGCAGTATTTT; clone_size: NA; v_call: TRBV5-3; d_call: NA; j_call: TRBJ2-3
cdr3_aa: CASSRDKFYEQYF; cdr3_nt: TGTGCCAGTAGCCGGGACAAGTTCTACGAGCAGTACTTC; clone_size: once; v_call: TRBV19; d_call: NA; j_call: TRBJ2-7
cdr3_aa: CASSGGLAVPYEQYF; cdr3_nt: TGTGCCAGCAGTGGGGGACTAGCGGTTCCCTACGAGCAGTACTTC; clone_size: NA; v_call: TRBV6-5; d_call: TRBD2; j_call: TRBJ2-7
cdr3_aa: CASSPTRYTEAFF; cdr3_nt: TGTGCCAGCAGTCCAACACGTTACACTGAAGCTTTCTTT; clone_size: NA; v_call: TRBV6-6; d_call: NA; j_call: TRBJ1-1
cdr3_aa: CAWSPGLAGGVETQYF; cdr3_nt: TGTGCCTGGAGTCCGGGACTAGCGGGGGGGGTAGAGACCCAGTACTTC; clone_size: NA; v_call: TRBV30; d_call: TRBD2; j_call: TRBJ2-5
cdr3_aa: CASSLDPSAREAFF; cdr3_nt: TGCGCCAGCAGCTTGGACCCCTCGGCCAGGGAAGCTTTCTTT; clone_size: once; v_call: TRBV5-1; d_call: NA; j_call: TRBJ1-1
cdr3_aa: CASRPDIYNSPLHF; cdr3_nt: TGTGCCAGCAGGCCGGACATTTATAATTCACCCCTCCACTTT; clone_size: once; v_call: TRBV6-6; d_call: NA; j_call: TRBJ1-6
cdr3_aa: CASSPRLGGGNTIYF; cdr3_nt: TGTGCCAGCAGCCCGCGGCTAGGGGGCGGAAACACCATATATTTT; clone_size: NA; v_call: TRBV6-5; d_call: TRBD1; j_call: TRBJ1-3
cdr3_aa: CASSRWGRGTETQYF; cdr3_nt: TGCGCCAGCAGTCGGTGGGGCAGGGGGACAGAGACCCAGTACTTC; clone_size: NA; v_call: TRBV23-1; d_call: TRBD1; j_call: TRBJ2-5
cdr3_aa: CASSPQPGTAGELFF; cdr3_nt: TGTGCCAGCTCACCACAGCCGGGGACGGCCGGGGAGCTGTTTTTT; clone_size: once; v_call: TRBV18; d_call: NA; j_call: TRBJ2-2
cdr3_aa: CASQRPLQETQYF; cdr3_nt: TGTGCCAGCCAACGGCCCCTCCAAGAGACCCAGTACTTC; clone_size: NA; v_call: TRBV7-2; d_call: NA; j_call: TRBJ2-5
cdr3_aa: CASSVAISGETQYF; cdr3_nt: TGTGCCAGCAGCGTAGCGATTAGCGGAGAGACCCAGTACTTC; clone_size: NA; v_call: TRBV9; d_call: NA; j_call: TRBJ2-5
cdr3_aa: CASSLVGGNTIYF; cdr3_nt: TGTGCCAGCAGCTTGGTTGGGGGAAACACCATATATTTT; clone_size: NA; v_call: TRBV5-4; d_call: NA; j_call: TRBJ1-3
cdr3_aa: CASSLTSEAFF; cdr3_nt: TGTGCCAGCAGCTTGACGTCCGAAGCTTTCTTT; clone_size: NA; v_call: TRBV5-6; d_call: NA; j_call: TRBJ1-1
cdr3_aa: CASSSEGIKSSPLHF; cdr3_nt: TGTGCCAGCAGCTCCGAGGGAATTAAGAGCTCACCCCTCCACTTT; clone_size: NA; v_call: TRBV5-8; d_call: NA; j_call: TRBJ1-6
cdr3_aa: CASSSGAGAGDTQYF; cdr3_nt: TGTGCCAGCAGCTCGGGTGCGGGGGCCGGGGATACGCAGTATTTT; clone_size: NA; v_call: TRBV2; d_call: NA; j_call: TRBJ2-3